Listed below are T cell receptor beta chains from one sample, sequenced in a study of OX40 agonist ivuxolimab in advanced cancers. Clones were read by immunoSEQ multiplex PCR, and TCRdb kept only the in-frame ones, dropping some. The table has approximately 46,000 clones, 70% to 90% seen once. The sample here was CD4+ or CD8+ T cells sorted from blood, taken in a trial of the OX40 agonist ivuxolimab. The receptors derive from an adult with an advanced solid tumor such as melanoma, head and neck, liver or kidney cancer. Each CDR3 is given with its conserved first and last residue. A D gene is named only where the DNA matches it firmly.

length,J,V,D,CDR3
15,TRBJ1-1,TRBV6-5,.,CASSSNRDKNTEAFF
13,TRBJ2-7,TRBV7-3,.,CASSLVAGDEQYF
12,TRBJ1-2,TRBV6-6,.,CASTGDGYGYTF
15,TRBJ2-3,TRBV27,TRBD1,CASGQGEKTTDTQYF
17,TRBJ2-1,TRBV9,TRBD2,CASSSYGTSGGYNEQFF
17,TRBJ1-2,TRBV27,TRBD1,CASSLLAGGILNYGYTF
14,TRBJ1-3,TRBV5-4,.,CASSLRGTGNTIYF
14,TRBJ1-1,TRBV7-8,.,CASSLGTGDTEAFF
15,TRBJ1-4,TRBV28,TRBD1,CASSLGTGANEKLFF
18,TRBJ1-6,TRBV7-8,.,CASSLAHRESSYNSPLHF
13,TRBJ1-2,TRBV9,.,CASSPGGGYGYTF
16,TRBJ2-2,TRBV5-8,TRBD1,CASSLRQGRGTGELFF
12,TRBJ1-2,TRBV28,.,CASAAGDYGYTF
13,TRBJ2-3,TRBV28,.,CASSLEGLDTQYF
15,TRBJ2-5,TRBV28,.,CASRDTLTSVETQYF
15,TRBJ1-1,TRBV6-1,.,CASSEGPGLDTEAFF
15,TRBJ2-7,TRBV5-8,.,CASSLLLVLRREQYF
12,TRBJ1-6,TRBV11-2,.,CASSLYNSPLHF
14,TRBJ2-1,TRBV6-5,.,CASSYGPVGDEQFF
15,TRBJ2-7,TRBV4-3,.,CASSQDSLGTYEQYF
18,TRBJ2-6,TRBV28,TRBD1,CASFSPSGQPSGANVLTF
15,TRBJ1-5,TRBV6-5,.,CASSYSMGRNQPQHF
14,TRBJ1-5,TRBV9,.,CASSVGHSNQPQHF
15,TRBJ2-5,TRBV27,.,CASSLSGGHQETQYF
11,TRBJ1-2,TRBV25-1,.,CASGTNYGYTF
15,TRBJ1-1,TRBV7-9,TRBD1,CASSSRDRGYTEAFF
14,TRBJ1-3,TRBV7-9,TRBD1,CASSKQGAGNTIYF
14,TRBJ1-1,TRBV10-2,.,CASSVVSRRTEAFF
16,TRBJ1-3,TRBV4-1,.,CASSQEWESSGNTIYF
14,TRBJ1-1,TRBV7-9,.,CASSLYSGNTEAFF
17,TRBJ2-7,TRBV6-1,.,CASSEAPQGTLPYEQYF
16,TRBJ2-1,TRBV6-4,.,CASSDSRGVSCNEQFF
15,TRBJ2-5,TRBV5-4,TRBD2,CASSSVAGPQETQYF
11,TRBJ1-2,TRBV25-1,.,CASSAGQHYTF
14,TRBJ1-2,TRBV28,TRBD1,CASSTRQGSDGYTF
15,TRBJ2-3,TRBV6-4,TRBD1,CASSPGTASADTQYF
15,TRBJ1-1,TRBV4-1,.,CASSHSQGSNTEAFF
12,TRBJ1-2,TRBV29-1,.,CSALQRLYGYTF
13,TRBJ1-4,TRBV19,.,CASSIQENEKLFF
15,TRBJ1-2,TRBV4-3,.,CASSQDGTSNYGYTF
16,TRBJ2-6,TRBV4-3,.,CASSQDAVAGANVLTF
15,TRBJ2-7,TRBV7-6,.,CASSLGRPSSYEQYF
14,TRBJ2-2,TRBV27,.,CASSWGRNTGELFF
17,TRBJ1-3,TRBV9,.,CASSVFGELSSGNTIYF
14,TRBJ2-3,TRBV5-8,TRBD2,CASGSGGLTDTQYF
15,TRBJ2-2,TRBV9,.,CASSTLGHSPGELFF
13,TRBJ1-2,TRBV5-8,.,CASSWRGNYGYTF
13,TRBJ1-1,TRBV15,.,CATSRGSGSQAFF
15,TRBJ1-1,TRBV6-6,.,CASTPGPYSHTEAFF
19,TRBJ1-3,TRBV4-1,.,CASSQDPRQGYQAGNTIYF
15,TRBJ2-7,TRBV19,.,CASSISYTAAYEQYF
13,TRBJ2-7,TRBV30,TRBD2,CAWSDSGVDEQYF
16,TRBJ1-1,TRBV4-2,.,CASSQDSNRVNTEAFF
13,TRBJ1-1,TRBV4-1,.,CASSQGGSTEAFF
15,TRBJ2-1,TRBV2,.,CASTRREGIYNEQFF
9,TRBJ2-5,TRBV5-4,.,CAEGGTQYF
17,TRBJ1-2,TRBV5-4,.,CASSPFVASRGDYGYTF
16,TRBJ1-3,TRBV5-4,.,CASSGGGVGSGNTIYF
17,TRBJ1-1,TRBV19,.,CASSIDLVGARVPEAFF